This T cell receptor (beta chain) was identified during a study of T-cell reconstitution after alpha-beta-depleted transplantation in children. Findings and limits, study-wide: In some patients, recipient T cells and intrathymic progenitors surviving conditioning explained high day-60 diversity. As was reported, about two months after transplant, alpha-beta T cells came from several hundred expanded graft clones.

The TCRbeta library was prepared with unique molecular identifiers. Via MiXCR, TCRdb re-called the PCR reads, giving one row per CDR3 protein. Here the sample spans 73,000 or so distinct CDR3 sequences, over 4.5% being singletons. This clonotype was counted at least ten times. Its matching antigen is unknown. The source material was PBMCs, mostly from graft donor cells, sampled 180 days after TCRalphabeta/CD19-depleted stem cell transplant. The receptor comes from a boy younger than two who had a stem cell transplant for acute myeloid leukemia, so the T cells may come from the graft donor.

The CDR3 is CASSLVNGKAPLHF. CDR3 bases: TGCGCCAGCAGCTTGGTAAACGGGAAGGCACCCCTCCACTTT. This chain connects TRBV5-1 to TRBJ1-6, with D unclear. V shed 0 bases and J shed 11 bases, with 12 bases lying between them. CDR1 is SGHRS and CDR2 is YFSETQ in the germline V gene. CDR3 length: 14 residues.